The 15 T cell receptor beta chains reported below all come from one sample, sequenced in a study of cytomegalovirus exposure and HLA in healthy donors. Produced via immunoSEQ multiplex PCR; TCRdb's table is partial and in-frame only. The table shows some 200,000 clones, with about 89% occurring only once. Sequences were obtained from PBMCs. The receptors here all came from a man aged 25 to 45 in good health and CMV-seropositive.

This rearrangement joins TRBV10-3 to TRBJ2-7, with 7 bases lining up with TRBD1. Germline V gene sequence: CDR1 ENHRY, CDR2 SYGVKD. V gave up 10 bases and J gave up 2 bases; unmatched junction bases: 8. CDR3 size: 13 residues. CDR3 nucleotides: TGTGCCACCTTGACAGGGCCAACCTACGAGCAGTACTTC. As protein: CATLTGPTYEQYF.

This clone was detected once. This chain connects TRBV7-2 to TRBJ1-5; D gene uncertain. Germline loops: CDR1 SGHTA, CDR2 FQGNSA. V was trimmed by 1 base and J by 4 bases, leaving 8 bases between them. CDR3 length: 14 residues. The CDR3 nucleotides read TGTGCCAGCAGCTTAGATCGGGTAAATCAGCCCCAGCATTTT. Its protein is CASSLDRVNQPQHF.

The V call is TRBV30, the J call TRBJ2-1; 7 bases are a match to TRBD2. The junction had 5 bases not matched to a gene; V was cut back by 2 bases and J by 4 bases. CDR1 is GTSNPN, CDR2 SVGIG, per germline (reference sequence). The CDR3 has 14 residues. CDR3 bases: TGTGCCTGGAGTTCGGGGGGTCTGTACAATGAGCAGTTCTTC. This encodes CAWSSGGLYNEQFF.

The V call is TRBV2, the J call TRBJ1-4, with unresolved D. From germline, CDR1 is SNHLY and CDR2 FYNNEI. The ends were cut back, 6 bases at V and 5 bases at J, with 7 bases in the middle. The CDR3 has 12 amino acids. The CDR3 nucleotides are TGTGCCAGCAGGGTGGGAAATGAAAAACTGTTTTTT. It yields the protein CASRVGNEKLFF.

The chain links TRBV29-1 to TRBJ2-3; TRBD2 aligns across 8 bases. Germline V CDR1 and CDR2: SQVTM, ANQGSEA. With V trimmed by 0 bases and J by 2 bases, 4 bases remained unmatched. This CDR3 is 15 amino acids long. Here the CDR3 DNA reads TGCAGCGTTGAAGAGCGGGGGGATACCACAGATACGCAGTATTTT. It codes for CSVEERGDTTDTQYF.

The rearrangement joins TRBV11-3 to TRBJ1-1, with unresolved D. This CDR3 region has 15 residues. V was shortened by 5 bases and J by 1 base, with 14 bases between the two germline ends. Germline CDR1 SGHNT, CDR2 YENEEA. The CDR3 DNA sequence: TGTGCCAGCAGCCTAACCGTCAGACCGAACACTGAAGCTTTCTTT. Amino acids: CASSLTVRPNTEAFF.

The chain is built from TRBV5-1 and TRBJ1-3; D is unresolved. Per germline, CDR1 SGHRS and CDR2 YFSETQ. The CDR3 runs to 14 residues. V was clipped by 0 bases and J by 3 bases, with 7 bases between them. DNA for the CDR3: TGCGCCAGCAGCTTGGGGGTGGATGGAAACACCATATATTTT. Its translation: CASSLGVDGNTIYF.

In its sample, this clone was seen once. This chain uses TRBV7-6 with TRBJ2-7; TRBD1 aligns across 7 bases. With V trimmed by 6 bases and J by 4 bases, 9 bases remained unmatched. The CDR3 is 14 amino acids. CDR1 and CDR2 from the germline V gene are SGHVS and FNYEAQ. The CDR3 coding sequence is TGTGCCAGCAGTGAACAACCGGGACAGTACGAGCAGTACTTC. This codes for CASSEQPGQYEQYF.

The V call is TRBV6-6, the J call TRBJ2-1; TRBD2 aligns across 11 bases. The ends lost 5 bases at V and 5 bases at J; junction bases unmatched: 8. CDR1 is MNHNY and CDR2 is SVGAGI in the germline V gene (reference sequence). This CDR3 has 16 residues. The CDR3 DNA reads as TGTGCCAGCAGTAACCCCGGGACTAGCGGTAACAATGAGCAGTTCTTC. This sequence encodes CASSNPGTSGNNEQFF.

The J gene is TRBJ1-2, the V gene TRBV5-4; no clear D gene. The CDR3 spans 12 residues. From germline, CDR1 is SGHNT and CDR2 YYREEE (reference sequence). V lost 5 bases and J lost 2, with 7 bases in between. As DNA, the CDR3 is TGTGCCAGCAGAAGGGAGAACTATGGCTACACCTTC. It is translated as CASRRENYGYTF.

The chain has TRBV5-1 and TRBJ2-7; the D gene is possibly TRBD2 (7 bases). Germline V gene data show CDR1 as SGHRS and CDR2 as YFSETQ. V was pared by 7 bases and J by 5 bases, with 16 bases between. The CDR3 loop spans 13 amino acids. CDR3 residues: CASGEGGFNEQYF. The CDR3 DNA sequence: TGCGCCAGCGGGGAGGGGGGATTCAACGAGCAGTACTTC. The variable domain in full, completed from reference TRBV5-1 and TRBJ2-7, reads KAGVTQTPRYLIKTRGQQVTLSCSPISGHRSVSWYQQTPGQGLQFLFEYFSETQRNKGNFPGRFSGRQFSNSRSEMNVSTLELGDSALYLCASGEGGFNEQYFGPGTRLTVT.

This clone was detected a few times. This sequence joins TRBV28 and TRBJ1-5; 7 nucleotides line up with TRBD1. The CDR3 has 14 amino acids. J lost 8 bases, V lost 2 bases, and 6 bases had no gene match. The germline gives CDR1 MDHEN, CDR2 SYDVKM. The CDR3 DNA is TGTGCCAGCAGTTTAGGCCAGGGGGGGGAGCCCCAGCATTTT. Its translation is CASSLGQGGEPQHF.

This chain connects TRBV19 to TRBJ2-1; 8 bases agree with TRBD1. The CDR3 loop spans 14 amino acids. Per germline, CDR1 LNHDA and CDR2 SQIVND (reference sequence). V gave up 6 bases and J gave up 2 bases; unmatched junction bases: 3. The CDR3: CASRLQGAYNEQFF. The CDR3 nucleotides read TGTGCCAGTAGGCTACAGGGGGCCTACAATGAGCAGTTCTTC.

The CDR3 protein is CASSADSGVNTDTQYF. The CDR3 bases are TGTGCCAGCAGCGCAGACAGTGGGGTTAACACAGATACGCAGTATTTT. The chain joins TRBV2 to TRBJ2-3, with D tentatively TRBD1 (5 bases). Germline loops: CDR1 SNHLY, CDR2 FYNNEI. V was clipped by 6 bases and J by 2 bases, with 18 bases between them. The CDR3 has 16 residues.

The chain has TRBV14 and TRBJ2-1; 8 nucleotides line up with TRBD1. Losses at the gene ends were 0 bases for V and 9 bases for J; bases not matched to a gene: 10. Germline loops: CDR1 SGHDN, CDR2 FVKESK. This CDR3 region has 16 residues. CDR3 coding DNA: TGTGCCAGCAGCCAAGATTGGGGACAGGTAGAGGGTGAGCAGTTCTTC. It specifies CASSQDWGQVEGEQFF.